Below are 14 T cell receptor beta chains sequenced from a single sample in a study of identical twins. TCRdb re-analysed the 5' RACE reads in MiXCR, keeping a single row per CDR3 protein. The repertoire holds approximately 220,000 distinct CDR3 sequences, with approximately 7.3% as singletons. The sample was also reused in another study, on yellow fever vaccine responses in identical twins.

The sequenced sample consisted of CD8+ T cells sorted from blood. The receptors were gathered from a woman aged 18-35 years in good health.

This clonotype has only a few counts. The genes are TRBV12-3 or TRBV12-4 and TRBJ2-3, with D perhaps TRBD2 (5 bases). V was cut by 7 bases and J by 5 bases, with 19 bases left in between. The CDR3 loop spans 15 amino acids. CDR3 sequence (DNA): TGTGCCAGCAATACCCTCGCGGGCTGGGGAGATACGCAGTATTTT. Its translation is CASNTLAGWGDTQYF.

This chain uses TRBV15 with TRBJ2-1; D may be TRBD1 (6 bases). Per the germline V gene, CDR1 is LNHNV and CDR2 is YYDKDF (reference sequence). The CDR3 contains 15 residues. V dropped 0 bases and J dropped 2 bases, with 8 bases sitting between them. This chain's CDR3 is CATSRDRGTYNEQFF. CDR3 nucleotide sequence: TGTGCCACCAGCAGAGACAGGGGTACCTACAATGAGCAGTTCTTC.

This clonotype was found a few times. The CDR3 nucleotides read TGTGCCAGCAGTAACACGGACGGTACCGGGACAGGGGCAAGGGGCGAGCAGTACGTC. Amino acids: CASSNTDGTGTGARGEQYV. The V gene is TRBV6-4, the J gene TRBJ2-7; TRBD1 matches at 10 bases. CDR3 size: 19 residues. Germline V gene lookup returns CDR1 MRHNA and CDR2 SNTAGT. Germline trimming cut 5 bases from V and 6 bases from J; bases unmatched to any gene: 22.

This clonotype was seen once. V is TRBV5-1 and J is TRBJ2-3, with 16 positions matching TRBD2. V shed 4 bases, J shed 7 bases, and the junction held 6 bases outside the gene matches. Looked up from germline, CDR1 is SGHRS and CDR2 is YFSETQ. The CDR3 is 16 residues long. The CDR3 protein is CASSPGTSGGGYTQYF. CDR3 DNA: TGCGCCAGCAGCCCCGGGACTAGCGGGGGGGGATATACGCAGTATTTT.

This clonotype occurred many times. In nucleotides, the CDR3 is TGCAGCGTTGAAGGGGTGGCGGAGTCGAACACCGGGGAGCTGTTTTTT. Amino acids: CSVEGVAESNTGELFF. This chain uses TRBV29-1 with TRBJ2-2; D gene unclear. Germline CDR1 is SQVTM and CDR2 is ANQGSEA. With 1 base removed from V and 0 bases from J, the gap between germline ends came to 12 bases. The CDR3 totals 16 residues.

There are many counts of this clonotype. The chain joins TRBV29-1 to TRBJ2-5; D is possibly TRBD2 (6 bases). V lost 0 bases, J lost 3 bases, and 14 bases lay in between. The germline gives CDR1 SQVTM, CDR2 ANQGSEA. The CDR3 length is 15 residues. The CDR3 loop is CSVEDFQGGKETQYF. The CDR3 DNA is TGCAGCGTTGAAGATTTCCAGGGAGGAAAAGAGACCCAGTACTTC.

This chain connects TRBV7-8 to TRBJ1-1, with 9 bases fitting TRBD1. The CDR3 is 15 residues long. V lost 5 bases to trimming and J lost 4 bases; unmatched junction nucleotides: 8. Germline V gives CDR1 SGHVS, CDR2 FQNEAQ. CDR3 sequence (DNA): TGTGCCAGCAGCCCGACCGGGACAGGGCCCACTGAAGCTTTCTTT. Its translation is CASSPTGTGPTEAFF.

This clonotype was seen ten or more times. The chain joins TRBV12-3 or TRBV12-4 to TRBJ2-1, with 7 bases matching TRBD2. The CDR3 is 13 amino acids. The trim removed 6 bases at V and 4 bases at J, leaving 3 bases unmatched. This chain's CDR3 is CASRRTSYNEQFF. The CDR3 DNA is TGTGCCAGCAGACGGACTAGTTACAATGAGCAGTTCTTC.

This clonotype showed up just a few times. Germline and junction disagree at one end, which may indicate a read error. The chain links TRBV5-1 to TRBJ2-7, with 12 bases lining up with TRBD1. The CDR3 loop spans 17 amino acids. Germline V CDR1 and CDR2: SGHRS, YFSETQ. The CDR3 here is CASRLVGTGGYSYEQYF. CDR3 coding DNA: TGCGCCAGCAGGTTGGTGGGGACAGGGGGCTATTCCTACGAGCAGTACTTC.

CDR3 nucleotides: TGTGCCAGCAGCCAAGAGGACAGGGGTGGAGAGACCCAGTACTTC. Amino acid sequence: CASSQEDRGGETQYF. V is TRBV4-2 and J is TRBJ2-5, with 9 bases matching TRBD1. This CDR3 has 15 residues. Trimming at V came to 0 bases and at J to 4 bases, leaving 3 bases not matched to a gene. Germline-derived CDR1 and CDR2 are LGHNA and YNFKEQ.

This clonotype was recorded at least ten times. The chain links TRBV6-1 to TRBJ2-7, with D possibly TRBD2 on 6 matching bases. The germline CDR1 and CDR2 sequences are MNHNS and SASEGT. V lost 7 bases to trimming and J lost 5 bases, with 18 bases between them. The CDR3 length is 14 residues. As DNA, the CDR3 is TGTGCCAGCAATCCGGTCTCGGGGGAGCACGAGCAGTACTTC. Protein sequence: CASNPVSGEHEQYF.

DNA of the CDR3: TGTGCCAGCAGCCTCAGACTAGCCTACGAGCAGTACTTC. Translated: CASSLRLAYEQYF. V gene TRBV6-2 or TRBV6-3 combines with J gene TRBJ2-7, with D perhaps TRBD2 (6 bases). This CDR3 has 13 residues. Germline V gene sequence: CDR1 MNHEY, CDR2 SVGEGT. Trimming removed 6 bases at V and 2 bases at J, with 11 bases between.

This clonotype was recorded many times. The genes are TRBV6-4 and TRBJ2-3; D not certain. V shed 5 bases and J shed 0 bases, with 9 bases lying between them. Germline assignment: CDR1 MRHNA and CDR2 SNTAGT. This CDR3 contains 14 residues. The CDR3 bases are TGTGCCAGCAGTTCTGAGCCGAGCACAGATACGCAGTATTTT. Translation gives CASSSEPSTDTQYF.

This clonotype was recorded many times. V usage is TRBV27 and J usage is TRBJ2-7; D gene unclear. CDR3 length equals 14 residues. V was shortened by 3 bases and J by 0 bases, with 9 bases between the two germline ends. Germline CDR1 MNHEY, CDR2 SMNVEV (reference sequence). CDR3 bases: TGTGCCAGCAGTTTCGGTCCGAGCTCCTACGAGCAGTACTTC. Translating it yields CASSFGPSSYEQYF.